The 21 T cell receptor beta chains below all came from one sample that was sequenced in a study of cytomegalovirus exposure and HLA in healthy donors. The primer mix had 60 Vbeta and 13 Jbeta primers. The repertoire was sequenced with immunoSEQ multiplex PCR; TCRdb's copy has only in-frame clones and lacks some. The sample carries about 110,000 clones, 15% recorded once. What was sequenced was PBMCs. The receptors were sampled from a woman under 30 in good health and CMV-seronegative.

V usage is TRBV27 and J usage is TRBJ2-5; 8 nucleotides match TRBD1. The DNA end is a closer match to TRBJ2-7, so the J assignment may be wrong. Germline V CDR1 and CDR2: MNHEY, SMNVEV (reference sequence). This CDR3 spans 14 amino acids. The CDR3 region is CASSPNRGYYEQYF. For the CDR3, the DNA is TGTGCCAGCAGCCCGAACAGGGGGTACTACGAGCAGTACTTC.

This clone turned up a few times. J is TRBJ2-1 and V is TRBV5-4, with 9 bases that match TRBD1. V lost 1 base, J lost 8 bases, and 7 bases stayed unmatched. The CDR3 contains 15 residues. The germline V gene encodes CDR1 SGHNT and CDR2 YYREEE (reference sequence). The CDR3 DNA follows: TGTGCCAGCAGCTTGTCCCGGGACAGGGTCGATGAGCAGTTCTTC. Protein sequence: CASSLSRDRVDEQFF.

This clone was observed a handful of times. The chain combines TRBV18 with TRBJ1-1; D gene unclear. Trimming shortened V by 4 bases and J by 5 bases, and 5 bases separated the two germline ends. The CDR3 runs to 11 residues. Germline CDR1 is KGHSH and CDR2 is LQKENI. In DNA, the CDR3 is TGTGCCAGCTCACGTGAGACTGAAGCTTTCTTT. It encodes CASSRETEAFF.

The rearrangement uses TRBV7-3 and TRBJ2-2, with 8 bases fitting TRBD1. The V segment lost 2 bases and the J segment 3 bases; nucleotides outside the gene matches: 8. Germline V gene lookup returns CDR1 SGHTA and CDR2 FQGTGA. The length of the CDR3 is 17 residues. The CDR3 nucleotides read TGTGCCAGCAGCTTACGCTCCGGGACAGGTTACACCGGGGAGCTGTTTTTT. Its protein is CASSLRSGTGYTGELFF.

The gene calls are TRBV11-2 and TRBJ1-1, with no clear D. This CDR3 contains 11 residues. Trimming cost V 5 bases and J 3 bases, with 4 bases left between them. Germline V gene data show CDR1 as SGHAT and CDR2 as FQNNGV. The CDR3 here is CASSLYTEAFF. The CDR3, as DNA: TGTGCCAGCAGCCTTTACACTGAAGCTTTCTTT.

This chain uses TRBV4-1 with TRBJ2-2; perhaps TRBD1 as D (6 bases). The germline V gene has CDR1 MGHRA and CDR2 YSYEKL. This CDR3 contains 15 residues. The V end lost 5 bases, the J end lost 1 base, and 11 bases lay between the germline ends. The CDR3 sequence is CASSSTGRNTGELFF. DNA for the CDR3: TGCGCCAGCAGCTCGACAGGTCGGAACACCGGGGAGCTGTTTTTT.

The rearrangement links TRBV30 to TRBJ1-1, with D possibly TRBD1 on 6 matching bases. Germline V lookup: CDR1 GTSNPN, CDR2 SVGIG (reference sequence). The V end was cut by 4 bases, the J end by 4 bases, with 13 bases between. The CDR3 covers 13 residues. CDR3 DNA: TGTGCCTGGAACCAGGGGCAGGGCACTGAAGCTTTCTTT. It specifies CAWNQGQGTEAFF. Combining the CDR3 with reference TRBV30 and TRBJ1-1 gives the whole variable domain SQTIHQWPATLVQPVGSPLSLECTVEGTSNPNLYWYRQAAGRGLQLLFYSVGIGQISSEVPQNLSASRPQDRQFILSSKKLLLSDSGFYLCAWNQGQGTEAFFGQGTRLTVV.

The chain links TRBV10-2 to TRBJ2-7; D ambiguous. The CDR3 runs 10 residues. V lost 5 bases and J lost 4, with 3 bases in between. Germline CDR1 and CDR2: WSHSY and SAAADI. The CDR3 spells CASSTYEQYF. The CDR3 DNA reads TGCGCCAGCAGTACATACGAGCAGTACTTC.

The chain employs TRBV7-6 and TRBJ1-5; 8 nucleotides match TRBD1. The CDR3 is made up of 15 amino acids. With 6 bases clipped from V and 4 bases from J, the junction kept 8 bases outside the gene matches. Germline V gene lookup returns CDR1 SGHVS and CDR2 FNYEAQ. CDR3 sequence: CASSPGTGTNQPQHF. The CDR3 bases are TGTGCCAGCAGTCCCGGGACAGGTACTAATCAGCCCCAGCATTTT.

The rearrangement links TRBV7-7 to TRBJ2-3, with D perhaps matching TRBD2 (7 bases). V was shortened by 4 bases and J by 4 bases, with 9 bases between the two germline ends. The V gene's germline CDR1 is SSHAT and CDR2 FNYEAQ (reference sequence). The CDR3 runs to 13 residues. In nucleotides, the CDR3 is TGTGCCAGCAGCTCCGGGGGGCCAGATACGCAGTATTTT. It translates to CASSSGGPDTQYF.

Concerning this clone: One end of the junction does not line up with germline, which may come from a read error. This sequence joins TRBV7-7 and TRBJ2-5; 9 nucleotides line up with TRBD1. This CDR3 is 14 amino acids long. The germline V gene has CDR1 SSHAT and CDR2 FNYEAQ (reference sequence). The CDR3 DNA reads TGTGCTAGCAGCGAAGACAGGGGGGGAGAGACCCAGTACTTC. This sequence encodes CASSEDRGGETQYF. Full variable domain (missing parts from reference TRBV7-7 and TRBJ2-5): GAGVSQSPRYKVTKRGQDVTLRCDPISSHATLYWYQQALGQGPEFLTYFNYEAQPDKSGLPSDRFSAERPEGSISTLTIQRTEQRDSAMYRCASSEDRGGETQYFGPGTRLLVL.

This clone was observed a few times. Different DNA sequences within this sample yield the same CDR3. The chain has TRBV6-5 and TRBJ2-2; D unclear. CDR1 is MNHEY, CDR2 SVGAGI, per germline. Between the trimmed V and J ends, which lost 2 bases and 4 bases, there was a span of 5 bases. The CDR3 runs 13 residues. CDR3 DNA sequence: TGTGCCAGCAGTTACCCAGGCACCGGGGAGCTGTTTTTT. Amino acid sequence: CASSYPGTGELFF.

This clone was picked up a small number of times. This sequence joins TRBV29-1 and TRBJ1-1; tentative D call: TRBD1 (6 bases). V was shortened by 6 bases and J by 5 bases, with 13 bases between the two germline ends. This CDR3 contains 12 residues. Germline assignment: CDR1 SQVTM and CDR2 ANQGSEA. The CDR3 region is CSVGGANTEAFF. In nucleotides, the CDR3 is TGCAGCGTCGGGGGGGCGAATACTGAAGCTTTCTTT.

V gene TRBV28 combines with J gene TRBJ2-3; 10 bases agree with TRBD2. CDR1 and CDR2 from the germline V gene are MDHEN and SYDVKM. With 6 bases clipped from V and 8 bases from J, the junction kept 8 bases outside the gene matches. The CDR3 covers 14 residues. The CDR3 nucleotides are TGTGCCAGCAGAACTAGCGGGACTTTAGGTACGCAGTATTTT. It yields the protein CASRTSGTLGTQYF.

V is TRBV4-2 and J is TRBJ1-5; D not certain. CDR1 and CDR2 from the germline V gene are LGHNA and YNFKEQ. Between the trimmed V and J ends, which lost 0 bases and 6 bases, there was a span of 6 bases. The CDR3 totals 13 residues. Here the CDR3 reads CASSQDQLQPQHF. CDR3 coding DNA: TGTGCCAGCAGCCAAGATCAACTTCAGCCCCAGCATTTT.

This clone was seen more than once but under ten times. This sequence joins TRBV4-1 and TRBJ1-1, with a possible D match to TRBD1 (5 bases). The CDR3 is 14 amino acids. Trimming took off 0 bases at V and 7 bases at J, with 12 bases between the two ends. Germline CDR1 MGHRA, CDR2 YSYEKL. The CDR3 region has the DNA TGCGCCAGCAGCCAAGATTGGGGCAGGGTTGAAGCTTTCTTT. Residues: CASSQDWGRVEAFF.

The genes are TRBV28 and TRBJ1-1; 9 positions agree with TRBD1. The germline V gene encodes CDR1 MDHEN and CDR2 SYDVKM. CDR3 length equals 14 residues. V trimming: 5 bases; J trimming: 5 bases; junction bases outside the gene matches: 6. The DNA of the CDR3 is TGTGCCAGCAGTCCACATGACAGGGGGACTGAAGCTTTCTTT. It yields the protein CASSPHDRGTEAFF.

This clone has just a few counts. This chain uses TRBV7-8 with TRBJ2-1, with a weak D call TRBD1 (5 bases). Germline V gene data show CDR1 as SGHVS and CDR2 as FQNEAQ. V was trimmed by 5 bases and J by 4 bases, leaving 12 bases between them. The CDR3 totals 14 residues. CDR3 in amino acids: CASSEVRGYNEQFF. CDR3 in DNA: TGTGCCAGCAGCGAGGTTAGGGGATACAATGAGCAGTTCTTC.

This clone was seen only a few times. The chain employs TRBV28 and TRBJ2-7; TRBD2 matches 9 bases. In germline, CDR1 is MDHEN, CDR2 SYDVKM. This CDR3 is 15 amino acids long. After removal of 7 bases from V and 2 bases from J, the junction contained 9 bases not matched to a gene. CDR3 nucleotides: TGTGCCAGCAACCAGGCGGGGGGGCTGACCTACGAGCAGTACTTC. Translating it yields CASNQAGGLTYEQYF.

This clone has just a few counts. V gene TRBV6-5 combines with J gene TRBJ2-7; 8 bases map to TRBD1. Germline CDR1 is MNHEY and CDR2 is SVGAGI. Trimming at V came to 3 bases and at J to 7 bases, leaving 14 bases not matched to a gene. This CDR3 comprises 16 residues. This CDR3 reads CASSYNRQGIVFEQYF. The CDR3 DNA sequence: TGTGCCAGCAGTTATAACAGACAGGGGATTGTATTTGAGCAGTACTTC.

V usage is TRBV2 and J usage is TRBJ1-3, with D perhaps matching TRBD1 (5 bases). The CDR3 contains 14 residues. V lost 5 bases and J 1 base, leaving 9 bases between the germline ends. Germline assignment: CDR1 SNHLY and CDR2 FYNNEI. CDR3 sequence reads: CASSSGYSGNTIYF. CDR3 nucleotides: TGTGCCAGCAGTTCAGGGTATTCTGGAAACACCATATATTTT.